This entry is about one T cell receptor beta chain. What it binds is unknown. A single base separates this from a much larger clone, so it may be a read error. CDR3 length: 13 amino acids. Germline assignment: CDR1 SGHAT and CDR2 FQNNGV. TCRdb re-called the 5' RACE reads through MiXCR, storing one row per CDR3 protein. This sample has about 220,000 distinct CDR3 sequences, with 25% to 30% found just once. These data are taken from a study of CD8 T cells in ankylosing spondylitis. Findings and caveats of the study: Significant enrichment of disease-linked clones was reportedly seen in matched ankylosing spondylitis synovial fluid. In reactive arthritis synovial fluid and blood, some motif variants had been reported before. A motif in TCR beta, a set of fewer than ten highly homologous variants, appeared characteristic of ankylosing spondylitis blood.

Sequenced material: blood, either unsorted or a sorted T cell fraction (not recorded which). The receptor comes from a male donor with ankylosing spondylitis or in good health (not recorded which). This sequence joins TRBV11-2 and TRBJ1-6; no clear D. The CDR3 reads CASSFQGDSPLPF. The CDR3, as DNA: TGTGCCAGCAGCTTCCAAGGCGATTCACCCCTCCCCTTT.